These 26 T cell receptor beta chains came from one sample sequenced in a study of blood T cell repertoires in COVID-19. Sequencing was performed with immunoSEQ multiplex PCR; in TCRdb, only in-frame clones are kept and a portion is missing. The sample lists more than 250,000 clones; 85% were seen once. Material: peripheral blood. These receptors all come from a man aged 50 or older with active or convalescent COVID-19.

V usage is TRBV4-1 and J usage is TRBJ2-3; D unclear. The CDR3 is 15 residues long. The V end lost 3 bases, the J end lost 2 bases, and 12 bases lay between the germline ends. Germline V gene data show CDR1 as MGHRA and CDR2 as YSYEKL. The CDR3 region has the DNA TGCGCCAGCAGCCAGACTGAACGTTTCACAGATACGCAGTATTTT. It codes for CASSQTERFTDTQYF.

This clone has only one observation. The chain uses TRBV20-1 and TRBJ2-7, with unresolved D. The CDR3 extends over 13 amino acids. The germline gives CDR1 DFQATT, CDR2 SNEGSKA (reference sequence). DNA of the CDR3: TGCAGCGCCAGTCAGAACCCATCCTACGAGCAGTACTTC. Translated: CSASQNPSYEQYF.

This rearrangement joins TRBV29-1 to TRBJ1-1; TRBD1 matches at 7 bases. Germline trimming cut 6 bases from V and 10 bases from J; bases unmatched to any gene: 8. This CDR3 has 11 amino acids. CDR1 is SQVTM, CDR2 ANQGSEA, per germline. This CDR3 reads CSVVFGTAAFF. CDR3 nucleotides: TGCAGCGTAGTATTTGGGACAGCAGCTTTCTTT.

Regarding this clone: Other nucleotide sequences from this sample produce the same CDR3. The rearrangement joins TRBV12-3 or TRBV12-4 to TRBJ1-2, with D tentatively TRBD1 (6 bases). The CDR3 extends over 13 amino acids. Trimming took 1 base from V and 8 from J, leaving 11 bases between them. CDR3 amino acids: CASSLEGVGGYTF. The CDR3 DNA reads as TGTGCCAGCAGTTTAGAGGGGGTAGGAGGCTACACCTTC.

The rearrangement joins TRBV27 to TRBJ1-1, with D perhaps matching TRBD1 (5 bases). V shed 4 bases and J shed 4 bases, with 13 bases lying between them. The CDR3 covers 14 residues. Germline lookup yields CDR1 MNHEY and CDR2 SMNVEV (reference sequence). The CDR3 nucleotides read TGTGCCAGCAGTTGGCGGGGCAGGGCCACTGAAGCTTTCTTT. Its translation is CASSWRGRATEAFF.

The rearrangement links TRBV5-1 to TRBJ1-1, with TRBD1 matching 7 bases. The germline V gene encodes CDR1 SGHRS and CDR2 YFSETQ. V shed 5 bases, J shed 3 bases, and the junction held 4 bases outside the gene matches. The CDR3 spans 13 residues. The CDR3 DNA reads TGCGCCAGCAGTCAAACAGGGGACACTGAAGCTTTCTTT. Protein sequence: CASSQTGDTEAFF.

The DNA of the CDR3 is TGTGCCAGCAGCCTCACTAGCCTAGATACGCAGTATTTT. It translates to CASSLTSLDTQYF. This chain uses TRBV7-7 with TRBJ2-3, with a tentative D call TRBD2 (6 bases). Trimming took off 5 bases at V and 5 bases at J, with 11 bases between the two ends. Per germline, CDR1 SSHAT and CDR2 FNYEAQ (reference sequence). The CDR3 is 13 residues long.

The chain links TRBV7-3 to TRBJ1-1; 8 bases agree with TRBD1. Trimming cost V 1 base and J 5 bases; bases outside gene matches: 12. This CDR3 spans 17 amino acids. CDR1 is SGHTA, CDR2 FQGTGA, per germline. This CDR3 is CASSLNPGQGGRTEAFF. The DNA of the CDR3 is TGTGCCAGCAGCTTAAACCCCGGACAGGGTGGGCGGACTGAAGCTTTCTTT. The full variable domain, with the rest looked up from reference TRBV7-3 and TRBJ1-1, is GAGVSQTPSNKVTEKGKYVELRCDPISGHTALYWYRQSLGQGPEFLIYFQGTGAADDSGLPNDRFFAVRPEGSVSTLKIQRTERGDSAVYLCASSLNPGQGGRTEAFFGQGTRLTVV.

The chain links TRBV5-1 to TRBJ1-5; D unclear. Trimming took 4 bases from V and 3 from J, leaving 17 bases between them. The CDR3 sequence is 16 residues long. The germline V gene encodes CDR1 SGHRS and CDR2 YFSETQ. Here the CDR3 DNA reads TGCGCCAGCAGCCCGGGCATAGGAGGACCCAATCAGCCCCAGCATTTT. Its translation is CASSPGIGGPNQPQHF. The whole variable domain, filled in from reference TRBV5-1 and TRBJ1-5, reads KAGVTQTPRYLIKTRGQQVTLSCSPISGHRSVSWYQQTPGQGLQFLFEYFSETQRNKGNFPGRFSGRQFSNSRSEMNVSTLELGDSALYLCASSPGIGGPNQPQHFGDGTRLSIL.

V is TRBV7-2 and J is TRBJ2-3, with D perhaps matching TRBD2 (5 bases). This CDR3 has 16 amino acids. The V and J ends lost 4 bases and 13 bases respectively, with 27 bases between them. Germline V gene lookup returns CDR1 SGHTA and CDR2 FQGNSA. CDR3 sequence reads: CASSSQFGVATDKKYF. The CDR3 DNA follows: TGTGCCAGCAGCTCCCAATTCGGGGTAGCGACTGACAAGAAGTATTTT.

The rearrangement links TRBV6-5 to TRBJ1-5, with a possible D match to TRBD1 (5 bases). V gave up 0 bases and J gave up 5 bases, with 11 bases separating them. The CDR3 is 15 amino acids. Per the germline V gene, CDR1 is MNHEY and CDR2 is SVGAGI. CDR3 DNA sequence: TGTGCCAGCAGTTACTCGGGGGGTTGGGATCAGCCCCAGCATTTT. Protein product: CASSYSGGWDQPQHF.

The chain joins TRBV3-1 (or the pseudogene TRBV3-2) to TRBJ2-1; the D gene is possibly TRBD2 (6 bases). V was cut by 3 bases and J by 14 bases, with 14 bases left in between. The CDR3 contains 12 residues. The V gene's germline CDR1 is LGHDT and CDR2 YNNKEL (reference sequence). The CDR3 nucleotides read TGTGCCAGCAGCCAGGGACTCGCAGACGAGTTCTTC. It yields the protein CASSQGLADEFF.

The chain recombines TRBV9 with TRBJ2-3; 13 bases agree with TRBD2. The CDR3 covers 17 residues. Germline V gives CDR1 SGDLS, CDR2 YYNGEE. The J segment lost 5 bases and the V segment lost 2 bases, leaving 8 bases of the junction unmatched. The CDR3 DNA reads as TGTGCCAGCAGCGTCAAAACTAGCGGGAGGGCCGAAGATACGCAGTATTTT. Its protein is CASSVKTSGRAEDTQYF.

The chain joins TRBV7-8 to TRBJ2-3; D unclear. With 4 bases removed from V and 5 bases from J, the gap between germline ends came to 13 bases. The CDR3 has 14 amino acids. Germline loops: CDR1 SGHVS, CDR2 FQNEAQ. CDR3 residues: CASSWSENRDTQYF. The CDR3 coding sequence is TGTGCCAGCAGCTGGTCCGAGAACCGAGATACGCAGTATTTT. The variable domain in full, completed from reference TRBV7-8 and TRBJ2-3, reads GAGVSQSPRYKVAKRGQDVALRCDPISGHVSLFWYQQALGQGPEFLTYFQNEAQLDKSGLPSDRFFAERPEGSVSTLKIQRTQQEDSAVYLCASSWSENRDTQYFGPGTRLTVL.

V and J are TRBV6-5 and TRBJ2-1; 7 positions match TRBD2. The CDR3 is 13 residues long. The germline V gene encodes CDR1 MNHEY and CDR2 SVGAGI. Trimming cost V 9 bases and J 7 bases; bases outside gene matches: 9. In DNA, the CDR3 is TGTGCCAGTCCCCGGCCCGGGGGGAATGAGCAGTTCTTC. Translated: CASPRPGGNEQFF.

The chain carries TRBV4-1 and TRBJ2-6; 10 bases are a match to TRBD1. Germline lookup yields CDR1 MGHRA and CDR2 YSYEKL. V trimming: 1 base; J trimming: 2 bases; junction bases outside the gene matches: 8. This CDR3 spans 19 amino acids. CDR3 bases: TGCGCCAGCAGCCAAGTTACCGGGACAGGGGCCCCTGGGGCCAACGTCCTGACTTTC. Translating gives CASSQVTGTGAPGANVLTF.

The chain couples TRBV6-5 to TRBJ2-3; possible D gene TRBD1, 6 bases. The length of the CDR3 is 15 residues. Trimming cost V 2 bases and J 2 bases, with 11 bases left between them. The germline gives CDR1 MNHEY, CDR2 SVGAGI. CDR3 DNA: TGTGCCAGCAGTTACCGGACAGCGTACACAGATACGCAGTATTTT. Amino acids: CASSYRTAYTDTQYF.

V is TRBV7-6 and J is TRBJ2-2; D unclear. The length of the CDR3 is 17 residues. The germline CDR1 and CDR2 sequences are SGHVS and FNYEAQ. Trimming pared 4 bases from V and 6 bases from J, leaving 21 bases between. CDR3 loop: CASSSLGVATSAGELFF. CDR3 bases: TGTGCCAGCAGCTCCCTGGGTGTGGCGACTTCAGCCGGGGAGCTGTTTTTT.

This rearrangement joins TRBV30 to TRBJ2-7, with TRBD2 identical over 12 bases. This CDR3 is built from 16 residues. Per the germline V gene, CDR1 is GTSNPN and CDR2 is SVGIG (reference sequence). The junction had 10 bases not matched to a gene; V was cut back by 2 bases and J by 5 bases. The CDR3 DNA reads as TGTGCCTGGAGTAGCGCGGCACTAGCGGGAGGAAACGAGCAGTACTTC. It is translated as CAWSSAALAGGNEQYF.

V is TRBV2 and J is TRBJ2-5, with 8 bases fitting TRBD1. V lost 6 bases and J lost 5; bases outside the gene matches: 11. Germline V gives CDR1 SNHLY, CDR2 FYNNEI. The CDR3 totals 15 residues. CDR3 nucleotides: TGTGCCAGCAGGCAGCAGGGGGCGCCGCGGGAGACCCAGTACTTC. Amino acids: CASRQQGAPRETQYF.

The CDR3 region is CASSSFGMNTEAFF. CDR3 coding DNA: TGTGCCAGCAGCTCCTTCGGGATGAACACTGAAGCTTTCTTT. V and J are TRBV11-2 and TRBJ1-1, with D unclear. CDR3 length: 14 residues. Germline lookup yields CDR1 SGHAT and CDR2 FQNNGV. The V and J ends lost 4 bases and 0 bases respectively, with 9 bases between them.

The CDR3 DNA sequence: TGTGCCAGCAGTGATATCGGGGGTGTCGCTTTCTTT. Translating gives CASSDIGGVAFF. The gene calls are TRBV6-1 and TRBJ1-1; maybe TRBD1 (5 bases). The germline V gene encodes CDR1 MNHNS and CDR2 SASEGT. V lost 3 bases and J 11 bases, leaving 13 bases between the germline ends. This CDR3 region has 12 residues.

In nucleotides, the CDR3 is TGTGCCAGCCCTAAAACGGGTTCCTACAATGAGCAGTTCTTC. As protein: CASPKTGSYNEQFF. V is TRBV2 and J is TRBJ2-1, with unresolved D. There are 14 residues in the CDR3. Germline-derived CDR1 and CDR2 are SNHLY and FYNNEI. V lost 8 bases and J 1 base, leaving 12 bases between the germline ends.

The chain has TRBV5-1 and TRBJ1-2, with 8 bases fitting TRBD1. Germline V gene lookup returns CDR1 SGHRS and CDR2 YFSETQ. After removal of 4 bases from V and 6 bases from J, the junction contained 5 bases not matched to a gene. The CDR3 contains 13 residues. CDR3 region: CASSRTGQDGYTF. DNA for the CDR3: TGCGCCAGCAGCAGGACAGGGCAAGATGGCTACACCTTC.

This clone was seen a few times. The chain recombines TRBV18 with TRBJ2-3; D not certain. Trimming stripped 11 bases from V and 1 base from J, with 13 bases between. CDR1 KGHSH and CDR2 LQKENI come from the germline V gene. This CDR3 has 13 residues. This chain's CDR3 is CAVTPKRTDTQYF. For the CDR3, the DNA is TGTGCCGTCACCCCCAAGCGCACAGATACGCAGTATTTT.

The rearrangement uses TRBV3-1 (or the pseudogene TRBV3-2) and TRBJ2-6; the D gene is possibly TRBD1 (5 bases). The V gene's germline CDR1 is LGHDT and CDR2 YNNKEL (reference sequence). There are 18 residues in the CDR3. V was cut by 0 bases and J by 0 bases, with 12 bases left in between. The CDR3 DNA sequence: TGTGCCAGCAGCCAAGACCAGGGAACCCTCTCTGGGGCCAACGTCCTGACTTTC. Translation: CASSQDQGTLSGANVLTF.